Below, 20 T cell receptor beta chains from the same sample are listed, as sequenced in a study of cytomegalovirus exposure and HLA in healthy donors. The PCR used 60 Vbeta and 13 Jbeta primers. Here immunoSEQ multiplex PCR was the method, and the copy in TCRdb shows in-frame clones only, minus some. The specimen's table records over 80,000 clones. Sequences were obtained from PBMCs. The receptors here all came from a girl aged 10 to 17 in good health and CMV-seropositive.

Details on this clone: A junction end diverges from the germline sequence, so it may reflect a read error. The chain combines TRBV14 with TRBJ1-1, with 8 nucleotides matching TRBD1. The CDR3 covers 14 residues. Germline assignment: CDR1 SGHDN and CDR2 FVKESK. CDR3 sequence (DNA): TGTGCCAGCAGCTATCGGACAGGGAACACTGAAGATTTCTTT. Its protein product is CASSYRTGNTEDFF.

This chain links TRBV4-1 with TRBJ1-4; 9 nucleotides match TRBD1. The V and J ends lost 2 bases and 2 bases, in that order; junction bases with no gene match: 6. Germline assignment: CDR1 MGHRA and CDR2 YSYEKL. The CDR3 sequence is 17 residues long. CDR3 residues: CASSQQGQGGTNEKLFF. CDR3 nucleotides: TGCGCCAGCAGCCAACAGGGACAGGGAGGTACTAATGAAAAACTGTTTTTT.

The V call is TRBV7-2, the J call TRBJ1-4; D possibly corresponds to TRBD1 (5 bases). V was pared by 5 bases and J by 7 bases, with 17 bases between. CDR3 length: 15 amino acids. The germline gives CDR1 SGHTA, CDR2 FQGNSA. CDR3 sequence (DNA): TGTGCCAGCAGCCAAGGCGCCAGGGCGGTTGAAAAACTGTTTTTT. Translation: CASSQGARAVEKLFF.

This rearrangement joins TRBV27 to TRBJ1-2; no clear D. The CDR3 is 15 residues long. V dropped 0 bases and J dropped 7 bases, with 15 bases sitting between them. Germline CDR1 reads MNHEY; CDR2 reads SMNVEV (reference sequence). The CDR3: CASSLSREAIRGYTF. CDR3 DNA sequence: TGTGCCAGCAGTTTATCGAGGGAGGCTATCCGTGGCTACACCTTC.

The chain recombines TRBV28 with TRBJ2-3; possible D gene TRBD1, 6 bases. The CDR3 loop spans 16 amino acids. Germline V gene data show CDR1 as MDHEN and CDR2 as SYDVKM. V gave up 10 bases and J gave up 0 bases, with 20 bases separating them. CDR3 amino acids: CATEDGTRTSTDTQYF. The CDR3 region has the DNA TGTGCCACCGAAGATGGGACACGGACTAGCACAGATACGCAGTATTTT.

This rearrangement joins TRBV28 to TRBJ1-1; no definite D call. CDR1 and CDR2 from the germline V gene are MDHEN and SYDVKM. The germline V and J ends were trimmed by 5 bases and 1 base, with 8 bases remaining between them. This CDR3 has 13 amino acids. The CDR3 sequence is CASSEHRNTEAFF. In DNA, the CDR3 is TGTGCCAGCAGTGAGCACAGGAACACTGAAGCTTTCTTT.

The DNA for the CDR3 is TGTGCCAGCAGGCTCGAGGGTGCGAACACTGAAGCTTTCTTT. Protein sequence: CASRLEGANTEAFF. The genes are TRBV27 and TRBJ1-1; D is unclear. V lost 6 bases and J 1 base, leaving 12 bases between the germline ends. CDR1 and CDR2 from the germline V gene are MNHEY and SMNVEV (reference sequence). The CDR3 is 14 amino acids.

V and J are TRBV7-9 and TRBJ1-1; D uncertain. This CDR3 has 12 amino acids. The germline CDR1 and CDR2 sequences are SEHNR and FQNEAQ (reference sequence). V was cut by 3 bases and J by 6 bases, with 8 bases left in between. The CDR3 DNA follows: TGTGCCAGCAGCTTTGAGATGCCTGAAGCTTTCTTT. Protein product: CASSFEMPEAFF.

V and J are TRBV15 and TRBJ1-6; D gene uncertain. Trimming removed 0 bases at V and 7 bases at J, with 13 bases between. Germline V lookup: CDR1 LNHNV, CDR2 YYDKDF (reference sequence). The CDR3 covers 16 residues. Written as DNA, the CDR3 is TGTGCCACCAGCAGAGATTTCCTAGTCGGGAATTCACCCCTCCACTTT. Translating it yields CATSRDFLVGNSPLHF. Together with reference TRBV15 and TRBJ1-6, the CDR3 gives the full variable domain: DAMVIQNPRYQVTQFGKPVTLSCSQTLNHNVMYWYQQKSSQAPKLLFHYYDKDFNNEADTPDNFQSRRPNTSFCFLDIRSPGLGDTAMYLCATSRDFLVGNSPLHFGNGTRLTVT.

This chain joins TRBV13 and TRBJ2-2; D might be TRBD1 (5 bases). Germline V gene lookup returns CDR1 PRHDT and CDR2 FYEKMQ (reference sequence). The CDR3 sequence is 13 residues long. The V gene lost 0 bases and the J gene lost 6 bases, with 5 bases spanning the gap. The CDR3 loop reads CASSLGRAGELFF. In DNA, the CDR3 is TGTGCCAGCAGCTTAGGCAGGGCCGGGGAGCTGTTTTTT.

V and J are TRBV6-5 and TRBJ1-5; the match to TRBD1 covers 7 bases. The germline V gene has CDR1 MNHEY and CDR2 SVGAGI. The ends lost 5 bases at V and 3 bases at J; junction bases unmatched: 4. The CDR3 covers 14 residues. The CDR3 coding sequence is TGTGCCAGCAGTCGGACAGGCCCCAATCAGCCCCAGCATTTT. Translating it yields CASSRTGPNQPQHF.

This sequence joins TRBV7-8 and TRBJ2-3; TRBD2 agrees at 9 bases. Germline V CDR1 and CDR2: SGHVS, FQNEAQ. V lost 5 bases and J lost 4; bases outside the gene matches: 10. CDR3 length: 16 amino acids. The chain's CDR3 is CASSRISGGVADTQYF. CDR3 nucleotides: TGTGCCAGCAGCCGTATTAGCGGGGGTGTGGCAGATACGCAGTATTTT. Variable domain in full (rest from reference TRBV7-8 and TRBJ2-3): GAGVSQSPRYKVAKRGQDVALRCDPISGHVSLFWYQQALGQGPEFLTYFQNEAQLDKSGLPSDRFFAERPEGSVSTLKIQRTQQEDSAVYLCASSRISGGVADTQYFGPGTRLTVL.

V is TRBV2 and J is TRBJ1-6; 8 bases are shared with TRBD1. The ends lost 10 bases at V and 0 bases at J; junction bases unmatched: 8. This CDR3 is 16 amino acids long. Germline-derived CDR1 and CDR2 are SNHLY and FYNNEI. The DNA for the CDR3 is TGTGCCATAGGGACAGGAGAGAGCTCCTATAATTCACCCCTCCACTTT. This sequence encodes CAIGTGESSYNSPLHF.

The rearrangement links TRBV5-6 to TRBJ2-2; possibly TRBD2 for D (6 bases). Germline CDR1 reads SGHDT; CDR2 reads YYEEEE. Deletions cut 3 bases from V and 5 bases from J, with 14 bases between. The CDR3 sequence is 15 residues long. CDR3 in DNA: TGTGCCAGCAGCTGGGGGACTCACGATACCGGGGAGCTGTTTTTT. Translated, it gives CASSWGTHDTGELFF. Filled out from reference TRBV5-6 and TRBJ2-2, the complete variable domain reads DAGVTQSPTHLIKTRGQQVTLRCSPKSGHDTVSWYQQALGQGPQFIFQYYEEEERQRGNFPDRFSGHQFPNYSSELNVNALLLGDSALYLCASSWGTHDTGELFFGEGSRLTVL.

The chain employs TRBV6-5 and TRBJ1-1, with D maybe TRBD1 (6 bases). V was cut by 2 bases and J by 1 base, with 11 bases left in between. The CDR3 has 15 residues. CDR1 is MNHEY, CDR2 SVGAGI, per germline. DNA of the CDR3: TGTGCCAGCAGTTACGCCACAGGGACGAACACTGAAGCTTTCTTT. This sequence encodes CASSYATGTNTEAFF.

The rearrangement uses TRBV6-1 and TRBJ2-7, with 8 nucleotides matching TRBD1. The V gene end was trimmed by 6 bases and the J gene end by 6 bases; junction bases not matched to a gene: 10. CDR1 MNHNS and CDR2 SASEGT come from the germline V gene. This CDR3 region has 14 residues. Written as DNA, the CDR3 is TGTGCCAGCAGCCGAAGCATTACAGGGGGCGAGCAGTACGTC. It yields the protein CASSRSITGGEQYV.

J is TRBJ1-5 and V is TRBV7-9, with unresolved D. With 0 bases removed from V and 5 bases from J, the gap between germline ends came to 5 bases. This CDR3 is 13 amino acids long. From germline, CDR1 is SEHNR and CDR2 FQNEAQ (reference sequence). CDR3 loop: CASSLAIDQPQHF. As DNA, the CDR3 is TGTGCCAGCAGCTTAGCTATTGATCAGCCCCAGCATTTT.

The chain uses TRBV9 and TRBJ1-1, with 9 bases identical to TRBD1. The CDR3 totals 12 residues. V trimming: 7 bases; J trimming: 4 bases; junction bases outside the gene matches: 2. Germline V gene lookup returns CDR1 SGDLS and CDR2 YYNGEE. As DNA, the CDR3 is TGTGCCAGCGGGGACAGGGCCACTGAAGCTTTCTTT. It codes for CASGDRATEAFF.

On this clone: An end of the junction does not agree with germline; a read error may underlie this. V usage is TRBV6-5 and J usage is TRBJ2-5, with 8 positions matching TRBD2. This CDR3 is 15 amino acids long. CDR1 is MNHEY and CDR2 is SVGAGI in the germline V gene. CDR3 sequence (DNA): TGTGCCAGCAGTTATATGTCGGGGGGGCAAGGGACCCAGTACTTC. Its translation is CASSYMSGGQGTQYF.

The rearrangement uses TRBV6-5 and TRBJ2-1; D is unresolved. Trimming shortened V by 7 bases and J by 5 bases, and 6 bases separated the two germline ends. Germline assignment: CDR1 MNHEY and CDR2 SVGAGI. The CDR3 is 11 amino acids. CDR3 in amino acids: CASNLNNEQFF. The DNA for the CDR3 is TGTGCCAGCAACTTAAACAATGAGCAGTTCTTC.